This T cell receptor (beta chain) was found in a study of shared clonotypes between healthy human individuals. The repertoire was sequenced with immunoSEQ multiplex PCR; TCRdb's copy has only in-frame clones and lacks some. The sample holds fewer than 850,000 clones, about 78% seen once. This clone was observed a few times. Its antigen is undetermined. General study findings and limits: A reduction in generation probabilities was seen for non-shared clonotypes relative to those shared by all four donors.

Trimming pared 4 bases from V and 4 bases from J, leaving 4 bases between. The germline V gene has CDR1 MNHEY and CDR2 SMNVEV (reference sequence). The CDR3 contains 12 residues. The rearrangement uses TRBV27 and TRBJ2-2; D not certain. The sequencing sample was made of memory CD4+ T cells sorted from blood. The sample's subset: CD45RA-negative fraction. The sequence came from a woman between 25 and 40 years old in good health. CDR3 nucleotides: TGTGCCAGCAGTTATATCACCGGGGAGCTGTTTTTT. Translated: CASSYITGELFF.